This T cell receptor (beta chain) came from a study of T cell changes during pregnancy in multiple sclerosis. Germline V gives CDR1 MNHNS, CDR2 SASEGT. CDR3 length equals 14 residues. Between the trimmed V and J ends, which lost 7 bases and 8 bases, there was a span of 18 bases. The table came from immunoSEQ multiplex PCR; TCRdb's copy has only in-frame clones and leaves some out. Counted here are around 50,000 clones, about 90% occurring once; the ten biggest clones make up around 0.6%. The receptor was isolated from a female donor in good health, enrolled as a control in a pregnancy study. Source: CD4+ T cells from peripheral blood mononuclear cells, taken after pregnancy. The rearrangement uses TRBV6-1 and TRBJ2-1; D is perhaps TRBD2 (5 bases). CDR3 nucleotides: TGTGCCAGCACCTCCAGGTGGGCCGGGGATGAGCAGTTCTTC. It codes for CASTSRWAGDEQFF.